This TCR beta chain came from a study of blood T cells in healthy people across ages. Combining a sample-barcoded 5' primer with a J-beta primer mix, a second PCR ran for roughly 6 to 12 cycles. Using its own MiXCR run on the 5' RACE reads, TCRdb lists one record per CDR3 protein. Of some 1.4 million distinct CDR3 sequences in the sample, 35% to 45% were seen once. Overall study findings and caveats: Roughly linearly, TCR beta diversity per million T cells fell as age increased.

As regards this clonotype: The target antigen is unknown.

From germline, CDR1 is LNHNV and CDR2 YYDKDF (reference sequence). This CDR3 is built from 15 residues. The V and J ends lost 0 bases and 3 bases, in that order; junction bases with no gene match: 4. Each of the donors had 9 to 10 milliliters of peripheral blood drawn into EDTA-treated Vacutainer tubes. The specimen sequenced was blood. This receptor was identified in a young woman in good health. The gene calls are TRBV15 and TRBJ1-2; 7 bases fit TRBD1. The CDR3 nucleotides are TGTGCCACCAGCAGAGATGGGGGACAGTACTATGGCTACACCTTC. It encodes CATSRDGGQYYGYTF. Using reference TRBV15 and TRBJ1-2 for the parts outside the CDR3, the full variable domain is DAMVIQNPRYQVTQFGKPVTLSCSQTLNHNVMYWYQQKSSQAPKLLFHYYDKDFNNEADTPDNFQSRRPNTSFCFLDIRSPGLGDTAMYLCATSRDGGQYYGYTFGSGTRLTVV.